The 12 T cell receptor beta chains below come from one sample, sequenced in a study listed by TCRdb under 2016. Library preparation employed RT-PCR. TCRdb lists the instrument as Illumina MiSeq. Through fastp at Q25 and MiXCR, TCRdb rebuilt clones from the public reads, retaining in-frame beta chains. Under each unique CDR3 protein, matching rows form one entry showing the most common genes and DNA. This sample holds about 700,000 distinct CDR3 sequences; 13% to 15% were observed only once. The leading ten clones occupy about 3.9% of the sample. Material for sequencing was memory CD4+ T cells from blood. The source of these receptors is a female donor in good health, serving as a healthy control.

About this clonotype itself: This may arise from a read error, as a much more abundant clone is one base away. The V and J genes are TRBV12-3 or TRBV12-4 and TRBJ2-3; D gene uncertain. The CDR3 loop spans 15 amino acids. V dropped 2 bases and J dropped 6 bases, with 15 bases sitting between them. CDR3 sequence (DNA): TGTGCCAGCAGTTTACGAGGCAAGGCCAAGGATACGCAGTATTTT. Translating gives CASSLRGKAKDTQYF.

This clonotype was seen many times. The chain employs TRBV9 and TRBJ2-7; D gene unclear. The V and J ends lost 1 base and 4 bases respectively, with 15 bases between them. Germline V gene data show CDR1 as SGDLS and CDR2 as YYNGEE. This CDR3 spans 15 amino acids. CDR3 DNA: TGTGCCAGCAGCGTAAGACCCCAAGTAGATTACGAGCAGTACTTC. Its protein product is CASSVRPQVDYEQYF. Looking up the rest from reference TRBV9 and TRBJ2-7 gives the full variable domain: DSGVTQTPKHLITATGQRVTLRCSPRSGDLSVYWYQQSLDQGLQFLIQYYNGEERAKGNILERFSAQQFPDLHSELNLSSLELGDSALYFCASSVRPQVDYEQYFGPGTRLTVT.

In its sample, this clonotype was seen many times. The gene calls are TRBV10-3 and TRBJ1-1; D call uncertain. The CDR3 length is 13 residues. Germline loops: CDR1 ENHRY, CDR2 SYGVKD. V lost 8 bases and J 2 bases, leaving 12 bases between the germline ends. The chain's CDR3 is CAIGEQTNTEAFF. CDR3 sequence (DNA): TGTGCCATCGGAGAACAGACCAACACTGAAGCTTTCTTT.

The chain has TRBV10-3 and TRBJ2-1; perhaps TRBD1 as D (6 bases). CDR1 is ENHRY and CDR2 is SYGVKD in the germline V gene. This CDR3 is 13 amino acids long. The ends were cut back, 3 bases at V and 5 bases at J, with 8 bases in the middle. CDR3 sequence: CAISDRGNNEQFF. The CDR3 region has the DNA TGTGCCATCAGTGACAGGGGTAACAATGAGCAGTTCTTC.

This clonotype has just a few counts. V gene TRBV6-2 or TRBV6-3 combines with J gene TRBJ2-7; tentative D call: TRBD2 (5 bases). This CDR3 has 12 residues. V lost 7 bases and J 2 bases, leaving 9 bases between the germline ends. Germline-derived CDR1 and CDR2 are MNHEY and SVGEGT. CDR3 loop: CASNRETYEQYF. The CDR3 DNA sequence: TGTGCCAGCAACCGGGAAACCTACGAGCAGTACTTC.

The chain employs TRBV27 and TRBJ2-7; D gene ambiguous. The germline gives CDR1 MNHEY, CDR2 SMNVEV (reference sequence). With 7 bases removed from V and 2 bases from J, the gap between germline ends came to 24 bases. The CDR3 runs to 17 residues. In DNA form, the CDR3 reads TGTGCCAGCAAGTTCGGCGTCGGTCGGAGCCTTCCCTACGAGCAGTACTTC. Residues: CASKFGVGRSLPYEQYF.

In its sample, this clonotype was seen many times. The chain couples TRBV20-1 to TRBJ2-1, with TRBD2 identical over 12 bases. Looked up from germline, CDR1 is DFQATT and CDR2 is SNEGSKA (reference sequence). CDR3 length equals 15 residues. The J segment lost 3 bases and the V segment lost 4 bases, leaving 4 bases of the junction unmatched. The CDR3 DNA is TGCAGTGCTAACCCGACTAGCGGGAGCTACAATGAGCAGTTCTTC. This encodes CSANPTSGSYNEQFF.

V is TRBV6-2 or TRBV6-3 and J is TRBJ2-4; D is tentatively TRBD1 or TRBD2 (6 bases each). Germline values: CDR1 MNHEY, CDR2 SVGEGT. This CDR3 is 13 amino acids long. V lost 5 bases and J 9 bases, leaving 14 bases between the germline ends. The CDR3 DNA is TGTGCCAGCAGTCAAGTCAGGGGAGGCATTCAGTACTTC. Translating it yields CASSQVRGGIQYF.

This clonotype was counted ten times or more. The CDR3 region is CASSLQGQGVTDTQYF. The CDR3 DNA is TGCGCCAGCAGCTTGCAGGGGCAGGGAGTGACAGATACGCAGTATTTT. V usage is TRBV5-1 and J usage is TRBJ2-3; possibly TRBD1 for D (6 bases). Looked up from germline, CDR1 is SGHRS and CDR2 is YFSETQ. Deletions cut 1 base from V and 3 bases from J, with 15 bases between. CDR3 length: 16 amino acids.

This clonotype was seen only a few times. The chain joins TRBV20-1 to TRBJ2-3; TRBD2 is a possible D gene (6 bases). The germline V gene has CDR1 DFQATT and CDR2 SNEGSKA (reference sequence). This CDR3 has 15 amino acids. V lost 6 bases and J 6 bases, leaving 22 bases between the germline ends. CDR3 in amino acids: CSAAGSTEGRDTQYF. CDR3 nucleotides: TGCAGTGCGGCGGGGTCTACCGAAGGGAGGGATACGCAGTATTTT.

This clonotype was detected only a few times. This chain links TRBV27 with TRBJ2-2, with D unresolved. The germline CDR1 and CDR2 sequences are MNHEY and SMNVEV (reference sequence). The ends were cut back, 5 bases at V and 4 bases at J, with 14 bases in the middle. This CDR3 spans 15 amino acids. The CDR3 here is CASSLSGEFTGELFF. CDR3 bases: TGTGCCAGCAGTCTCTCTGGCGAGTTCACCGGGGAGCTGTTTTTT.

This chain joins TRBV5-1 and TRBJ2-2; 9 nucleotides line up with TRBD1. V shed 0 bases, J shed 4 bases, and the junction held 4 bases outside the gene matches. The CDR3 consists of 16 residues. Germline CDR1 is SGHRS and CDR2 is YFSETQ. The CDR3: CASSLAGQGFTGELFF. The CDR3 region has the DNA TGCGCCAGCAGCTTGGCAGGACAGGGGTTCACCGGGGAGCTGTTTTTT.